The 4 T cell receptor beta chains below come from one sample, sequenced in a study of CD8 T cells in ankylosing spondylitis. Study-level results: For ankylosing spondylitis blood, a TCR beta motif of 7 or 8 highly homologous variants appeared characteristic.

TCRdb redid the calling of the 5' RACE reads with MiXCR, one entry per CDR3 protein. The sample shows approximately 400,000 distinct CDR3 sequences, about a sixth of them seen only once. For these receptors, no antigen is known. Sequencing input: blood, either unsorted or a sorted T cell fraction (not recorded which). The receptors here all came from a male donor with ankylosing spondylitis.

The rearrangement uses TRBV20-1 and TRBJ1-1; D perhaps matches TRBD1 (6 bases). Trimming left V 6 bases short and J 1 base short, with 6 bases between. This CDR3 has 11 amino acids. Germline V gene sequence: CDR1 DFQATT, CDR2 SNEGSKA (reference sequence). CDR3 bases: TGCAGTGCGACAGGGAACACTGAAGCTTTCTTT. Its translation is CSATGNTEAFF.

This clonotype was recorded a few times. The chain joins TRBV5-6 to TRBJ2-1; the match to TRBD2 covers 12 bases. Germline CDR1 reads SGHDT; CDR2 reads YYEEEE. This CDR3 has 18 amino acids. V trimming: 3 bases; J trimming: 0 bases; junction bases outside the gene matches: 7. CDR3 residues: CASSYRTSGVSSYNEQFF. The CDR3 DNA follows: TGTGCCAGCAGCTACCGGACTAGCGGGGTAAGCTCCTACAATGAGCAGTTCTTC.

This clonotype was counted a few times. J is TRBJ2-5 and V is TRBV5-6; D might be TRBD1 (5 bases). The germline V gene has CDR1 SGHDT and CDR2 YYEEEE. The germline V and J ends were trimmed by 3 bases and 2 bases, with 8 bases remaining between them. This CDR3 is 13 amino acids long. The CDR3 bases are TGTGCCAGCAGCTCAGGGCGACAAGAGACCCAGTACTTC. Amino acids: CASSSGRQETQYF.

The chain links TRBV6-2 or TRBV6-3 to TRBJ2-6; D unclear. CDR1 is MNHEY and CDR2 is SVGEGT in the germline V gene. The V end was cut by 7 bases, the J end by 4 bases, with 23 bases between. The CDR3 has 18 amino acids. The CDR3 reads CASTNGPHTRLGANVLTF. The CDR3 DNA is TGTGCCAGCACTAACGGGCCCCACACGAGACTGGGGGCCAACGTCCTGACTTTC.